These 32 T cell receptor beta chains were all obtained from the same sample, sequenced in a study of CD8 T cells in Susac syndrome. RNA, at about 0.45 to 1 ug, was reverse transcribed with random hexamers. TCRdb used MiXCR to reprocess the immunoSEQ multiplex PCR reads, holding one entry per CDR3 protein. The sample lists about 84,000 distinct CDR3 sequences, roughly 93% seen once, with 0.3% to 0.4% in the top ten. The sequencing input was CD8+ T cells from PBMCs. Every receptor here comes from a human donor in good health.

This clonotype has only a few counts. V is TRBV29-1 and J is TRBJ1-2; D possibly corresponds to TRBD1 (5 bases). This CDR3 has 11 amino acids. Trimming removed 7 bases from V and 8 bases from J, with 14 bases in between. Looked up from germline, CDR1 is SQVTM and CDR2 is ANQGSEA. The CDR3 spells CSANGDRGYTF. The CDR3 coding sequence is TGCAGCGCTAACGGGGACCGAGGCTACACCTTC.

V gene TRBV6-6 combines with J gene TRBJ1-5; D is uncertain. The V and J ends lost 3 bases and 2 bases respectively, with 8 bases between them. The CDR3 spans 14 residues. Germline CDR1 MNHNY, CDR2 SVGAGI (reference sequence). The DNA for the CDR3 is TGTGCCAGCAGTTATTTCGTCCGCAATCAGCCCCAGCATTTT. It encodes CASSYFVRNQPQHF.

This chain links TRBV27 with TRBJ1-2; tentative D call: TRBD1 (5 bases). The length of the CDR3 is 16 residues. CDR1 and CDR2 from the germline V gene are MNHEY and SMNVEV (reference sequence). Trimming shortened V by 8 bases and J by 4 bases, and 23 bases separated the two germline ends. CDR3 region: CASGSSGGWIFYGYTF. CDR3 DNA sequence: TGTGCCAGCGGCTCATCCGGGGGGTGGATTTTCTATGGCTACACCTTC.

The rearrangement links TRBV19 to TRBJ2-7; the D call may be TRBD1 or TRBD2 (5 bases each). This CDR3 is 13 amino acids long. V lost 5 bases, J lost 2 bases, and 10 bases lay in between. CDR1 is LNHDA and CDR2 is SQIVND in the germline V gene (reference sequence). In DNA, the CDR3 is TGTGCCAGTAGTCCCGGGACCACCTACGAGCAGTACTTC. It is translated as CASSPGTTYEQYF.

The J gene is TRBJ1-1, the V gene TRBV7-9; D gene ambiguous. Trimming removed 1 base from V and 6 bases from J, with 15 bases in between. This CDR3 contains 15 residues. In germline, CDR1 is SEHNR, CDR2 FQNEAQ (reference sequence). CDR3 DNA: TGTGCCAGCAGCTTAGGTTGGGGATCGCACGCTGAAGCTTTCTTT. Translation: CASSLGWGSHAEAFF.

A word on this clonotype: At one boundary the junction diverges from the germline segment, which might be a read error. The chain employs TRBV20-1 and TRBJ1-2, with D perhaps TRBD1 (5 bases). Germline V gene data show CDR1 as DFQATT and CDR2 as SNEGSKA (reference sequence). This CDR3 is built from 12 residues. CDR3 residues: CSAGEGFDGYTF. The DNA of the CDR3 is TGCAGTGCTGGAGAGGGGTTTGATGGCTACACCTTC.

The chain is built from TRBV29-1 and TRBJ1-2; the D is unclear. The CDR3 is made up of 10 amino acids. Per germline, CDR1 SQVTM and CDR2 ANQGSEA. The V and J ends lost 4 bases and 6 bases respectively, with 6 bases between them. As DNA, the CDR3 is TGCAGCGTTGGGCGTGATGGCTACACCTTC. It is translated as CSVGRDGYTF.

This clonotype came up once. This chain links TRBV12-5 with TRBJ2-2; TRBD2 might be the D (6 bases). V was cut by 6 bases and J by 6 bases, with 8 bases left in between. The CDR3 is 12 amino acids. From germline, CDR1 is LGHNT and CDR2 FRNRAP. Here the CDR3 DNA reads TGTGCTAGTGGCCCGGGGGCCGGGGAGCTGTTTTTT. Amino acids: CASGPGAGELFF.

The rearrangement joins TRBV2 to TRBJ1-2, with D perhaps TRBD1 (6 bases). Trimming took off 10 bases at V and 0 bases at J, with 15 bases between the two ends. This CDR3 contains 14 residues. Germline CDR1 reads SNHLY; CDR2 reads FYNNEI. Here the CDR3 reads CATSWTEANYGYTF. DNA of the CDR3: TGTGCCACCTCTTGGACAGAGGCTAACTATGGCTACACCTTC.

The chain links TRBV5-1 to TRBJ1-5; D is possibly TRBD1 (5 bases). CDR1 SGHRS and CDR2 YFSETQ come from the germline V gene. The CDR3 is 15 residues long. V was pared by 0 bases and J by 8 bases, with 15 bases between. The CDR3 protein is CASSLESGFAEPQHF. The CDR3 DNA reads as TGCGCCAGCAGCTTGGAATCAGGGTTCGCGGAGCCCCAGCATTTT.

This chain connects TRBV12-3 or TRBV12-4 to TRBJ1-5; 7 bases align to TRBD1. This CDR3 is 14 amino acids long. The ends lost 5 bases at V and 5 bases at J; junction bases unmatched: 6. For the CDR3, the DNA is TGTGCCAGCAGTCCAGGGGGGCTCCATCAGCCCCAGCATTTT. This codes for CASSPGGLHQPQHF.

The chain uses TRBV5-1 and TRBJ2-7, with D possibly called TRBD1 or TRBD2 (5 bases each). V shed 9 bases and J shed 3 bases, with 22 bases lying between them. This CDR3 has 15 amino acids. The germline V gene has CDR1 SGHRS and CDR2 YFSETQ. CDR3 residues: CANGSLGPLVYEQYF. DNA for the CDR3: TGCGCCAATGGGTCCTTGGGACCGCTAGTCTACGAGCAGTACTTC.

The rearrangement links TRBV6-1 to TRBJ1-5; TRBD1 matches 12 bases. Losses at the gene ends were 3 bases for V and 0 bases for J; bases not matched to a gene: 6. Germline CDR1 is MNHNS and CDR2 is SASEGT. The CDR3 contains 18 residues. The chain's CDR3 is CASSEGTGGVYSNQPQHF. In nucleotides, the CDR3 is TGTGCCAGCAGTGAGGGGACAGGGGGCGTCTATAGCAATCAGCCCCAGCATTTT.

The chain couples TRBV7-8 to TRBJ2-5; the match to TRBD2 covers 9 bases. CDR3 length: 17 residues. The V gene's germline CDR1 is SGHVS and CDR2 FQNEAQ. J gave up 1 base and V 4 bases, and 10 bases lay outside the gene matches. The CDR3 region has the DNA TGTGCCAGCAGCTCCTCCCTAAGCGGGGGGCCCCAAGAGACCCAGTACTTC. As protein: CASSSSLSGGPQETQYF.

V usage is TRBV7-3 and J usage is TRBJ2-7; D is possibly TRBD2 (7 bases). Trimming took off 5 bases at V and 2 bases at J, with 16 bases between the two ends. This CDR3 has 15 amino acids. Germline V gives CDR1 SGHTA, CDR2 FQGTGA. The CDR3 DNA reads as TGTGCCAGCAGCACAGGAGGCGGGGGCCCCTACGAGCAGTACTTC. Translating gives CASSTGGGGPYEQYF.

The gene calls are TRBV13 and TRBJ1-6; the match to TRBD1 covers 10 bases. From germline, CDR1 is PRHDT and CDR2 FYEKMQ (reference sequence). The CDR3 spans 14 residues. V shed 5 bases and J 14 bases; nucleotides not matched to a gene: 9. In DNA form, the CDR3 reads TGTGCCAGCAGCGCGGGACAGGGGCTTGCGGCCCTCCACTTT. This translates into CASSAGQGLAALHF.

The chain carries TRBV2 and TRBJ2-5; 14 bases map to TRBD2. The CDR3 runs to 15 residues. Per germline, CDR1 SNHLY and CDR2 FYNNEI. Trimming removed 8 bases from V and 1 base from J; junction bases left unmatched: 3. The CDR3: CASPGTSGSQETQYF. The CDR3 coding sequence is TGTGCCAGCCCTGGGACTAGCGGGAGCCAAGAGACCCAGTACTTC.

The CDR3 sequence is CATAPGGNQPQHF. The CDR3 nucleotides are TGTGCCACCGCTCCGGGTGGAAATCAGCCCCAGCATTTT. The chain has TRBV19 and TRBJ1-5; no clear D. Germline V CDR1 and CDR2: LNHDA, SQIVND (reference sequence). This CDR3 is 13 amino acids long. Trimming took 10 bases from V and 4 from J, leaving 14 bases between them. The full variable domain, in which reference TRBV19 and TRBJ1-5 provide the parts outside the CDR3, is DGGITQSPKYLFRKEGQNVTLSCEQNLNHDAMYWYRQDPGQGLRLIYYSQIVNDFQKGDIAEGYSVSREKKESFPLTVTSAQKNPTAFYLCATAPGGNQPQHFGDGTRLSIL.

This sequence joins TRBV6-6 and TRBJ2-7; the D is unclear. This CDR3 is 12 amino acids long. CDR1 MNHNY and CDR2 SVGAGI come from the germline V gene (reference sequence). V was trimmed by 3 bases and J by 2 bases, leaving 5 bases between them. The CDR3 loop is CASSYSTYEQYF. The DNA of the CDR3 is TGTGCCAGCAGTTATAGCACCTACGAGCAGTACTTC.

This clonotype has a single count. The chain employs TRBV11-2 and TRBJ2-2; the match to TRBD1 covers 9 bases. The CDR3 runs to 14 residues. CDR1 and CDR2 from the germline V gene are SGHAT and FQNNGV. V shed 3 bases and J 5 bases; nucleotides not matched to a gene: 1. The CDR3 region has the DNA TGTGCCAGCAGCTTGGGACAGGGTACCGGGGAGCTGTTTTTT. Its translation is CASSLGQGTGELFF.

The chain has TRBV20-1 and TRBJ2-7; 8 nucleotides agree with TRBD2. CDR3 size: 13 residues. Germline loops: CDR1 DFQATT, CDR2 SNEGSKA (reference sequence). With V trimmed by 5 bases and J by 1 base, 4 bases remained unmatched. The DNA of the CDR3 is TGCAGTGCTCGTATAGCGGGGTCCTACGAGCAGTACTTC. It is translated as CSARIAGSYEQYF.

V is TRBV13 and J is TRBJ1-4; D possibly corresponds to TRBD1 (6 bases). V was clipped by 4 bases and J by 0 bases, with 12 bases between them. Looked up from germline, CDR1 is PRHDT and CDR2 is FYEKMQ (reference sequence). The CDR3 is made up of 16 amino acids. CDR3 in amino acids: CASSSRQEATNEKLFF. CDR3 DNA: TGTGCCAGCAGCTCCCGACAGGAAGCAACTAATGAAAAACTGTTTTTT.

J is TRBJ2-1 and V is TRBV29-1; 7 bases agree with TRBD2. The V gene end was trimmed by 1 base and the J gene end by 8 bases; junction bases not matched to a gene: 8. The CDR3 sequence is 14 residues long. CDR1 and CDR2 (germline): SQVTM, ANQGSEA. The CDR3 DNA sequence: TGCAGCGTTGAAGCACAGGCGGGGGTCTATGAGCAGTTCTTC. This encodes CSVEAQAGVYEQFF.

The chain employs TRBV7-8 and TRBJ1-5; no clear D. Germline lookup yields CDR1 SGHVS and CDR2 FQNEAQ. This CDR3 region has 17 residues. V lost 1 base and J lost 0, with 13 bases in between. This CDR3 is CASSLGTRLYSNQPQHF. As DNA, the CDR3 is TGTGCCAGCAGCTTAGGAACCAGGCTATATAGCAATCAGCCCCAGCATTTT.

The rearrangement links TRBV27 to TRBJ2-7; 12 nucleotides agree with TRBD2. The CDR3 has 14 residues. CDR1 is MNHEY and CDR2 is SMNVEV in the germline V gene (reference sequence). The trim removed 5 bases at V and 7 bases at J, leaving 6 bases unmatched. The CDR3 DNA reads as TGTGCCAGCAGTGGGAGGACTAGCGGGGATGAGCAGTACTTC. Encoded protein: CASSGRTSGDEQYF.

The chain couples TRBV12-3 or TRBV12-4 to TRBJ2-3; TRBD1 matches at 9 bases. The CDR3 consists of 16 residues. J was trimmed by 2 bases and V by 5 bases; bases with no gene match: 8. The CDR3 coding sequence is TGTGCCAGCAGTCCCTGGGGACAGGGAGCCACAGATACGCAGTATTTT. Its protein is CASSPWGQGATDTQYF.

The chain employs TRBV9 and TRBJ2-1, with a tentative D call TRBD2 (6 bases). Germline assignment: CDR1 SGDLS and CDR2 YYNGEE. The CDR3 is 13 residues long. Trimming took 3 bases from V and 7 from J, leaving 11 bases between them. The DNA of the CDR3 is TGTGCCAGCAGCGGCACTAGCTATAATGAGCAGTTCTTC. It is translated as CASSGTSYNEQFF.

The chain employs TRBV19 and TRBJ2-7; D perhaps matches TRBD2 (6 bases). Trimming removed 6 bases at V and 6 bases at J, with 12 bases between. Germline assignment: CDR1 LNHDA and CDR2 SQIVND (reference sequence). CDR3 length equals 12 residues. The CDR3 spells CASSLIGGEQYF. The CDR3 DNA reads as TGTGCCAGTAGCCTCATCGGGGGCGAGCAGTACTTC.

This clonotype was seen just once. V is TRBV5-1 and J is TRBJ2-4, with unresolved D. V was clipped by 0 bases and J by 0 bases, with 10 bases between them. The CDR3 spans 16 residues. Per the germline V gene, CDR1 is SGHRS and CDR2 is YFSETQ. CDR3 loop: CASSLGQNLAKNIQYF. CDR3 DNA: TGCGCCAGCAGCTTGGGGCAGAACCTAGCCAAAAACATTCAGTACTTC.

The chain combines TRBV18 with TRBJ1-1, with 7 nucleotides matching TRBD1. Germline values: CDR1 KGHSH, CDR2 LQKENI. V shed 5 bases, J shed 1 base, and the junction held 7 bases outside the gene matches. This CDR3 comprises 15 residues. CDR3 in DNA: TGTGCCAGCTCAATATCAGGGGGGAAGAACACTGAAGCTTTCTTT. Its protein product is CASSISGGKNTEAFF.

The chain employs TRBV6-5 and TRBJ2-5, with 9 bases fitting TRBD1. CDR3 size: 14 residues. Germline CDR1 and CDR2: MNHEY and SVGAGI. Trimming took 4 bases from V and 7 from J; bases not matched to a gene: 7. CDR3: CASSLGQGQVTQYF. CDR3 nucleotides: TGTGCCAGCAGTTTAGGACAGGGGCAGGTGACCCAGTACTTC.

This chain uses TRBV19 with TRBJ1-5; no clear D gene. The germline V gene has CDR1 LNHDA and CDR2 SQIVND (reference sequence). The CDR3 contains 15 residues. The V gene lost 3 bases and the J gene lost 9 bases, with 18 bases spanning the gap. The CDR3 DNA is TGTGCCAGTAGTATCTCAGTGGAGGGTCCGGGGCCCCAGCATTTT. It yields the protein CASSISVEGPGPQHF.